The next 24 T cell receptor beta chains were all read from a single sample in a study of T cell responses to AZD1222 COVID-19 vaccine. Libraries were prepared by immunoSEQ multiplex PCR; TCRdb keeps only in-frame clonotypes and omits some of them. The sample holds about 160,000 clones, over 75% seen once. The sample in question was peripheral blood, obtained on day 0 of AZD1222 vaccination. Every receptor here comes from an adult in good health.

The genes are TRBV2 and TRBJ2-7, with TRBD2 as a possible D gene (7 bases). The V gene's germline CDR1 is SNHLY and CDR2 FYNNEI. V shed 4 bases and J shed 4 bases, with 17 bases lying between them. This CDR3 has 15 residues. The CDR3 sequence: CASSVWGGREYEQYF. CDR3 bases: TGTGCCAGCAGTGTTTGGGGGGGCAGGGAGTACGAGCAGTACTTC.

This rearrangement joins TRBV4-2 to TRBJ1-3, with D hard to call. Per germline, CDR1 LGHNA and CDR2 YNFKEQ. Trimming pared 0 bases from V and 0 bases from J, leaving 6 bases between. This CDR3 spans 15 amino acids. The CDR3 DNA reads as TGTGCCAGCAGCCAAGAGGGCACCTCTGGAAACACCATATATTTT. Encoded protein: CASSQEGTSGNTIYF.

The rearrangement joins TRBV10-1 to TRBJ2-1; 12 bases align to TRBD1. The CDR3 runs to 14 residues. J was trimmed by 10 bases and V by 4 bases; bases with no gene match: 5. The germline V gene encodes CDR1 WNHNN and CDR2 SYGVQD (reference sequence). The CDR3 spells CASSAGQGAGEQFF. The CDR3 DNA is TGCGCCAGCAGTGCGGGACAGGGGGCCGGGGAGCAGTTCTTC.

V gene TRBV27 combines with J gene TRBJ2-7; TRBD2 aligns across 8 bases. The CDR3 spans 16 residues. Germline-derived CDR1 and CDR2 are MNHEY and SMNVEV (reference sequence). J gave up 6 bases and V 7 bases, and 17 bases lay outside the gene matches. The CDR3 protein is CASTPRGGVPQAEQYF. In DNA, the CDR3 is TGTGCCAGCACCCCCCGGGGGGGTGTACCCCAGGCCGAGCAGTACTTC.

In this sample, this clone turned up once. The V gene is TRBV3-1 (or the pseudogene TRBV3-2), the J gene TRBJ2-7; tentatively, D is TRBD1 (6 bases). The CDR3 sequence is 17 residues long. In germline, CDR1 is LGHDT, CDR2 YNNKEL (reference sequence). Trimming cost V 1 base and J 4 bases, with 20 bases left between them. The CDR3 bases are TGTGCCAGCAGCCAAGGGGGACATATCGTACCCCATTACGAGCAGTACGTC. Residues: CASSQGGHIVPHYEQYV.

The chain joins TRBV4-3 to TRBJ2-6; D is undetermined. Trimming pared 4 bases from V and 0 bases from J, leaving 7 bases between. Germline CDR1 reads LGHNA; CDR2 reads YSLEER. CDR3 size: 15 residues. The CDR3 region has the DNA TGCGCCAGCAGCCCGGGCCCCTCTGGGGCCAACGTCCTGACTTTC. This translates into CASSPGPSGANVLTF.

CDR3 residues: CASRRAEKETQYF. The CDR3 coding sequence is TGTGCCAGTAGGAGGGCGGAGAAAGAGACCCAGTACTTC. V is TRBV19 and J is TRBJ2-5; maybe TRBD2 (5 bases). The germline CDR1 and CDR2 sequences are LNHDA and SQIVND (reference sequence). The CDR3 totals 13 residues. The V and J ends lost 6 bases and 3 bases respectively, with 11 bases between them.

This clone occurred a few times. The V gene is TRBV11-2, the J gene TRBJ1-2; TRBD1 agrees at 8 bases. With V trimmed by 5 bases and J by 3 bases, 2 bases remained unmatched. Germline CDR1 SGHAT, CDR2 FQNNGV. This CDR3 is built from 13 residues. CDR3 residues: CASSPDRDYGYTF. The CDR3 bases are TGTGCCAGCAGCCCGGACAGGGACTATGGCTACACCTTC. The complete variable domain, with remaining parts taken from reference TRBV11-2 and TRBJ1-2, reads EAGVAQSPRYKIIEKRQSVAFWCNPISGHATLYWYQQILGQGPKLLIQFQNNGVVDDSQLPKDRFSAERLKGVDSTLKIQPAKLEDSAVYLCASSPDRDYGYTFGSGTRLTVV.

This chain links TRBV27 with TRBJ1-4; D gene ambiguous. V dropped 6 bases and J dropped 8 bases, with 7 bases sitting between them. The CDR3 covers 11 residues. Germline V gives CDR1 MNHEY, CDR2 SMNVEV (reference sequence). The CDR3 loop reads CASRGREKLFF. The CDR3 DNA follows: TGTGCCAGCAGGGGGAGAGAAAAACTGTTTTTT.

CDR3 region: CASSRTGERVTSNQPQHF. The DNA of the CDR3 is TGTGCCAGTAGCAGGACAGGGGAACGGGTGACGAGCAATCAGCCCCAGCATTTT. The chain has TRBV19 and TRBJ1-5; TRBD1 agrees at 9 bases. This CDR3 has 18 amino acids. The germline V gene has CDR1 LNHDA and CDR2 SQIVND (reference sequence). V lost 6 bases to trimming and J lost 1 base; unmatched junction nucleotides: 13. Combining the CDR3 with reference TRBV19 and TRBJ1-5 gives the whole variable domain DGGITQSPKYLFRKEGQNVTLSCEQNLNHDAMYWYRQDPGQGLRLIYYSQIVNDFQKGDIAEGYSVSREKKESFPLTVTSAQKNPTAFYLCASSRTGERVTSNQPQHFGDGTRLSIL.

Only a few counts were recorded for this clone. The chain links TRBV3-1 (or the pseudogene TRBV3-2) to TRBJ2-5; D might be TRBD2 (6 bases). Germline lookup yields CDR1 LGHDT and CDR2 YNNKEL (reference sequence). The V end was cut by 1 base, the J end by 0 bases, with 15 bases between. The CDR3 covers 17 residues. This CDR3 reads CASSQASGGAYQETQYF. As DNA, the CDR3 is TGTGCCAGCAGCCAAGCGTCGGGCGGGGCCTACCAAGAGACCCAGTACTTC.

J is TRBJ1-2 and V is TRBV21-1. TRBV21-1 is assigned pseudogene status. CDR3 size: 19 residues. The CDR3 DNA sequence: TGTGCCAGCAGCCCGACAACGGGGATCTATTTCCCCCACTCGTATGGCTACACCTTC. As protein: CASSPTTGIYFPHSYGYTF.

The chain combines TRBV7-6 with TRBJ2-2; D not resolved. CDR3 length: 14 residues. The germline V gene encodes CDR1 SGHVS and CDR2 FNYEAQ. The ends were cut back, 5 bases at V and 0 bases at J, with 7 bases in the middle. CDR3 bases: TGTGCCAGCAGCCCTAACTCGAACACCGGGGAGCTGTTTTTT. Translated, it gives CASSPNSNTGELFF.

The chain joins TRBV28 to TRBJ2-1; TRBD1 matches at 8 bases. Germline lookup yields CDR1 MDHEN and CDR2 SYDVKM. V lost 5 bases, J lost 8 bases, and 14 bases stayed unmatched. This CDR3 is 16 amino acids long. The CDR3 coding sequence is TGTGCCAGCAGTACTTCCCCGCAGGGGGCGTATCATGAGCAGTTCTTC. It specifies CASSTSPQGAYHEQFF.

V usage is TRBV7-8 and J usage is TRBJ1-2; 7 bases are a match to TRBD1. Per germline, CDR1 SGHVS and CDR2 FQNEAQ. This CDR3 comprises 16 residues. With V trimmed by 4 bases and J by 5 bases, 13 bases remained unmatched. The CDR3 sequence: CASSSLETGIFYGYTF. CDR3 sequence (DNA): TGTGCCAGCAGCTCTCTCGAGACAGGGATTTTTTATGGCTACACCTTC.

V is TRBV15 and J is TRBJ2-3; unclear D gene. The CDR3 consists of 12 residues. Trimming stripped 4 bases from V and 1 base from J, with 3 bases between. Germline CDR1 LNHNV, CDR2 YYDKDF (reference sequence). The CDR3 DNA sequence: TGTGCCACCAGCATGGGCACAGATACGCAGTATTTT. It translates to CATSMGTDTQYF.

In the case of this clone: Other DNA sequences of this sample code for an identical CDR3. The CDR3 region has the DNA TGTGCCAGCAGTGACAGGGGAACAGATACGCAGTATTTT. This gives the protein CASSDRGTDTQYF. This chain uses TRBV6-4 with TRBJ2-3; D is possibly TRBD1 (5 bases). The CDR3 consists of 13 residues. CDR1 is MRHNA and CDR2 is SNTAGT in the germline V gene. V was pared by 2 bases and J by 3 bases, with 6 bases between.

CDR3 DNA: TGTGCCAGCAGCACATACATCGGGGGACAGAGGTTTTTTGGTCGCAATCAGCCCCAGCATTTT. This encodes CASSTYIGGQRFFGRNQPQHF. The chain employs TRBV7-8 and TRBJ1-5, with 7 bases aligning to TRBD1. CDR1 and CDR2 (germline): SGHVS, FQNEAQ. CDR3 length: 21 amino acids. V dropped 5 bases and J dropped 2; count of bases not matched to a gene: 24.

The chain combines TRBV5-1 with TRBJ2-2; D is possibly TRBD2 (5 bases). This CDR3 has 14 amino acids. V was cut by 0 bases and J by 6 bases, with 9 bases left in between. Germline V gene lookup returns CDR1 SGHRS and CDR2 YFSETQ. As DNA, the CDR3 is TGCGCCAGCAGCTTGGACATCGGGGCCGGGGAGCTGTTTTTT. This sequence encodes CASSLDIGAGELFF.

V is TRBV7-3 and J is TRBJ2-1; 12 nucleotides match TRBD2. The CDR3 runs 16 residues. CDR1 and CDR2 (germline): SGHTA, FQGTGA. V shed 10 bases and J 7 bases; nucleotides not matched to a gene: 14. In DNA, the CDR3 is TGTGCCACCGCGCCTCTAGCGGGGGGGCCAGGGAATGAGCAGTTCTTC. This encodes CATAPLAGGPGNEQFF.

The chain has TRBV4-2 and TRBJ1-2, with TRBD1 matching 7 bases. This CDR3 is built from 15 residues. The J segment lost 4 bases and the V segment lost 5 bases, leaving 10 bases of the junction unmatched. The germline gives CDR1 LGHNA, CDR2 YNFKEQ. CDR3 in DNA: TGTGCCAGCAGCGACCAGGACAGGTCTTTCTATGGCTACACCTTC. Encoded protein: CASSDQDRSFYGYTF.

The V and J genes are TRBV5-1 and TRBJ1-3; D call uncertain. Germline V gene sequence: CDR1 SGHRS, CDR2 YFSETQ. The CDR3 runs 15 residues. The ends were cut back, 4 bases at V and 7 bases at J, with 18 bases in the middle. The CDR3 loop reads CASSGGNPTGNTIYF. The CDR3 nucleotides read TGCGCCAGCAGCGGCGGGAACCCTACGGGGAACACCATATATTTT.

The V gene is TRBV3-1 (or the pseudogene TRBV3-2), the J gene TRBJ1-1; the D gene is possibly TRBD1 (5 bases). The germline gives CDR1 LGHDT, CDR2 YNNKEL (reference sequence). This CDR3 is 14 amino acids long. V lost 4 bases and J 3 bases, leaving 12 bases between the germline ends. The CDR3 spells CASSRETADTEAFF. CDR3 nucleotides: TGTGCCAGCAGCCGAGAGACAGCCGACACTGAAGCTTTCTTT.

The V gene is TRBV7-3, the J gene TRBJ1-2; 8 nucleotides agree with TRBD1. This CDR3 spans 13 amino acids. In germline, CDR1 is SGHTA, CDR2 FQGTGA. V shed 5 bases, J shed 8 bases, and the junction held 7 bases outside the gene matches. DNA for the CDR3: TGTGCCAGCAGCGTCGGGACAGGAGTGGGCTACACCTTC. This gives the protein CASSVGTGVGYTF.